This TCR beta chain is drawn from a study of cytomegalovirus exposure and HLA in healthy donors (dated by TCRdb to 2016 to 2017). About the full investigation: An earlier analysis of approximately 640 of the donors reported 276 Gb of sequence data and approximately 110 million unique TCR beta sequences from approximately 180 million T cells. An early release covering roughly 600 HLA-typed donors comprised 250 to 350 gigabases of sequencing data and some 79 million unique TCR sequences. Of the roughly 400 genotyped donors, roughly 76% were placed in the genetic ancestry cluster associated with self-reported Caucasian donors. The study aimed to test whether signatures of past pathogen exposure could be identified by cataloging public T cell receptors. The study profiled the T cell repertoires of some 610 subjects by immunosequencing and related them to cytomegalovirus serostatus. In addition to the first cohort of around 670 subjects, a separate validation cohort of around 110 different subjects was used. The study combined high-throughput TCR immunosequencing, statistical association of individual TCRs with disease status, and machine learning to predict cytomegalovirus infection status. To study patterns of TCR occurrence, a later analysis re-analyzed previously published TCR beta repertoires from 550 to 800 donors and added high-resolution HLA genotyping. Rather than drawing on any new phenotypic data, the later analysis identified candidate immune exposures from TCR beta sequences and the way those sequences occurred across donors. In an earlier analysis of 500 to 650 of the donors, high-throughput TCR beta sequencing was used to judge whether each TCR beta V gene segment behaved as functional or pseudogenic. Donor age, sex, ethnicity and CMV serostatus were compiled alongside the repertoire data. In a later genetic analysis, genome-wide SNP genotypes for 398 of the 666 donors were used, and that subset was treated as a discovery cohort. All discovery cohort repertoires had been generated on a single sequencing platform. HLA typing covered class I and class II loci at four-digit resolution. The number of donors typed differed by locus, with roughly 629-640 for A, B, C, DRB1 and DQB1, roughly 550 for DQA1, approximately 570 for DPA1, and approximately 470 for DPB1. Four or five DR-DQ haplotypes were treated as single units for association and clustering because of strong linkage in the cohort. On average, around 200,000 unique TCR beta nucleotide sequences were sequenced per donor among more than 350 genotyped donors of the cohort, with 15% to 20% of those sequences being non-productive. The research as a whole found: Roughly uniform sequencing depth across donors was assumed in presence/absence analyses, although this assumption may not hold. While some public TCRs were present in many individuals, most TCR sequences turned up only very rarely across donors. In a later genetic analysis, a missense DCLRE1C variant was associated with V-gene and J-gene trimming of TCR beta chains, and the association was replicated in an independent cohort. HLA typing was unavailable for some donors at each locus, so association tests used only the typed subset. Several of the top co-occurrence clusters appeared to be linked to parvovirus B19, influenza, CMV and Epstein-Barr virus, according to a later analysis. An earlier analysis of some 590 of the donors showed that most TCR beta V segments appeared in productive rearrangements either about 90% or about 30% of the time, which broadly matched IMGT annotations. Compared with equally common non-associated chains, HLA-associated TCR beta chains in a later analysis were more clonally expanded and had lower generation probabilities. Some IMGT-functional V segments, including TRBV6-2 and TRBV6-3, could not be told apart with the 87-base-pair reads, so those segments were excluded. The authors suggested that the approach could potentially be extended to other disease states and immunological phenotypes. Linkage disequilibrium might explain the correlated functional status among segregating V segments, but an unknown experimental factor could not be excluded. Because counts were too low, about 15 rarely observed V segments, including chromosome 9 orphons, were left out of the earlier analysis of over 550 of the donors. The classifier was reported to diagnose cytomegalovirus status with high specificity and sensitivity in both the original cohort and the validation cohort. A later analysis found that most CMV-associated TCR beta chains appeared HLA-restricted, with HLA associations seemingly driven largely by CMV exposure. For the cohort, immune exposure information was limited to CMV serostatus. A further reported finding was that TCR beta sequences accurately predicted the HLA-A and HLA-B alleles for most subjects in the first cohort. In the study, approximately 160 TCR beta chains were listed as associated with cytomegalovirus. A group of highly shared sequence variants was considered likely to be a technical artifact of the sequencing pipeline. In a later genetic analysis, fewer N-insertions in productive TCRs were reported among donors in an Asian-associated ancestry cluster than the roughly 700-donor mean. Only TCR beta chains were sequenced in this cohort, and the absence of alpha or paired-chain data limited detectable features. Assigning TCR associations to individual alleles was difficult when HLA alleles, especially DR and DQ, strongly co-occurred. In a later analysis, TCR association rates were found to vary across HLA loci, with the most associated TCRs seen for DRB1 alleles and the fewest for HLA-C alleles. In vitro tests confirmed that a few of the cytomegalovirus-associated TCR beta chains recognize cytomegalovirus antigens. At a false discovery rate of 0.05, a later analysis linked under 20,000 TCR beta sequences to specific HLA alleles.

Turning to this clone: No antigen is known for it. Base qualities are not at hand, and no much larger clone is one base apart.

Measured from the cysteine to the phenylalanine, the CDR3 is 14 residues long. Only the CDR3 DNA is retained, 42 bases long and in frame from the first base. V loses 5 bases, J loses 2 bases, and the germline ends lie 12 bases apart. The germline V gene (reference sequence) sets CDR1 to LNHDA and CDR2 to SQIVND. The protocol used for the library was the immunoSEQ multiplex PCR assay. For the multiplex PCR, a mixture combining 60 forward primers for TCR Vbeta segments and 13 reverse primers for TCR Jbeta segments was used. The CDR3 region of rearranged TCR beta genes was amplified from genomic DNA with a multiplex PCR assay. The Illumina HiSeq System was used to sequence the amplified TCR beta libraries as 87-base-pair reads. The published analysis was carried out like this. Across the 700 or so repertoires, a later analysis counted tens of millions of unique TCR beta chains, 8.5 million to 12 million of which were shared by at least two donors. To remove PCR and sequencing errors, raw reads were error-corrected and collapsed into unique sequences using a nearest-neighbor algorithm that merged closely related sequences. V, D and J gene segments were assigned by aligning CDR3 sequences to IMGT reference sequences. Each retained sequence needed at least a six-nucleotide match to both a V gene segment and a J gene segment. A rearrangement counted as productive if the CDR3 had no stop codons and remained in frame with V and J, and every other rearrangement counted as non-productive. CDR3 was defined according to IMGT convention as the region running from the second conserved V-encoded cysteine to the conserved J-encoded phenylalanine. The earlier analysis of some 540 of the donors excluded any sequence lacking an unambiguous match to a single V gene segment. In an earlier analysis of a few hundred of the donors, V segments were called functional above 56.7% productive rearrangements and were called segregating when the between-donor standard deviation exceeded 5%. A statistical classification framework was built to diagnose cytomegalovirus status from the catalog of TCR beta chain sequences. V and J gene assignment, in a later analysis, came from comparing TCR nucleotide sequences with IMGT/GENE-DB human TR gene sequences. In a later analysis, CDR3 sequences and most-parsimonious VDJ recombination scenarios were assigned using the TCRdist pipeline. In a later analysis, every TCR beta chain was defined by the combination of its CDR3 amino acid sequence and its V-gene family, and reads without a unique V-gene family were dropped. To address suspected cross-contamination and a sequencing artifact, a later analysis removed 450 to 700 highly shared, low-generation-probability nucleotide sequences. A later analysis calculated a clonal expansion index for each public chain from normalized within-repertoire ranks of inferred template counts. Generation probabilities in a later analysis came from a VDJ recombination model fitted to out-of-frame rearrangements, and those results were checked against IGoR. In a later analysis, hypergeometric tests were used to score TCR-TCR, TCR-HLA and TCR-CMV co-occurrence, with a repertoire-size bias correction applied to TCR pairs. In a later analysis, false discovery rates were estimated by permuting HLA or CMV assignments 20 times. In a later analysis, co-occurring TCRs were grouped with DBSCAN, and TCRdist sequence similarity was added when clustering was performed within HLA-allele-positive subsets. Co-occurrence clustering excluded repertoires with fewer than 30,000 or more than 120,000 public chains, plus five with anomalous nucleotide sharing. TCRdb obtained this table from immuneACCESS and retained in-frame rearrangements with V and J assigned. These tables miss some clones; where compared with another copy, unresolved V genes account for less than half of the shortfall, and the remainder is unexplained. The DNA was the basis for D and trimming; V, J and clone size are from that table. This sample holds fewer than 250,000 clones; about 79% were observed only once. Around 1.7% of the sample comes from the top ten.

The cohort comprised several hundred healthy bone marrow donors. All cohort members were sampled while nominally healthy, although unrecorded immune exposures were likely present. The donor tested CMV seronegative, placing the donor among the roughly 340 seronegative members of the cohort. Each donor provided a peripheral blood sample, and peripheral blood mononuclear cells were used for TCR beta sequencing. The Qiagen DNeasy Blood Extraction Kit was used to extract genomic DNA from the blood cell samples. The source of this sequence is a man aged 18 to 29 in good health and CMV-seronegative. Rearrangement joined TRBV19 to TRBJ1-2; the best D guess is TRBD1, with 6 bases matching. Sequenced input: PBMCs. The DNA sequence is given as TGTGCCAGTAGTTACAGGGTTTCAAACTATGGCTACACCTTC. This gives the protein CASSYRVSNYGYTF.